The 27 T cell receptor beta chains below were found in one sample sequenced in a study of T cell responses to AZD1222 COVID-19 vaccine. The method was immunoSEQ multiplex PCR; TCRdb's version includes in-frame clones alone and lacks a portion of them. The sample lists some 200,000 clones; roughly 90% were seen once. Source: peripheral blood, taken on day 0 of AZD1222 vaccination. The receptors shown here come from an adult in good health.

DNA of the CDR3: TGTGCCAGCCCGGGGGGCCAGAATGAGCAGTTCTTC. Translating it yields CASPGGQNEQFF. The rearrangement links TRBV3-1 (or the pseudogene TRBV3-2) to TRBJ2-1, with D possibly matching TRBD2 (7 bases). The V gene lost 8 bases and the J gene lost 7 bases, with 12 bases spanning the gap. The CDR3 sequence is 12 residues long. Germline V gene lookup returns CDR1 LGHDT and CDR2 YNNKEL (reference sequence).

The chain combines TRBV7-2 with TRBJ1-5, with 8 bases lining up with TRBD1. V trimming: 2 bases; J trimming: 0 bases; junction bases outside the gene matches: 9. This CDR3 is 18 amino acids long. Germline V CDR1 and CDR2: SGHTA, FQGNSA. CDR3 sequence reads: CASSLSRGRLDSNQPQHF. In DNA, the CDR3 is TGTGCCAGCAGCTTAAGCAGGGGGCGGCTAGATAGCAATCAGCCCCAGCATTTT.

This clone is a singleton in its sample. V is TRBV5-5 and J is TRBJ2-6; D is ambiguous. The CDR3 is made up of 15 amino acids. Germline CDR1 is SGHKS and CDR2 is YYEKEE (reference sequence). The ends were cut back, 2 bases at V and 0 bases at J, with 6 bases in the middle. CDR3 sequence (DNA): TGTGCCAGCAGCTTTAGCCGCTCTGGGGCCAACGTCCTGACTTTC. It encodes CASSFSRSGANVLTF.

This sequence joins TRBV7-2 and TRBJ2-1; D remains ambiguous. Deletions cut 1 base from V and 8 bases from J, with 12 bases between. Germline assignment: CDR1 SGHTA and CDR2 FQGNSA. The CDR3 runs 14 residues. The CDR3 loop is CASSLGPGPHEQFF. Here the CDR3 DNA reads TGTGCCAGCAGCTTAGGGCCCGGGCCCCATGAGCAGTTCTTC.

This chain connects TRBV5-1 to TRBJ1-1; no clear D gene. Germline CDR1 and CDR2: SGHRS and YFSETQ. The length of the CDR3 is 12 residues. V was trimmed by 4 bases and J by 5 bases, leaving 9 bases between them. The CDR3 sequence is CASSAGGTEAFF. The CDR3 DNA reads TGCGCCAGCAGCGCCGGAGGTACTGAAGCTTTCTTT.

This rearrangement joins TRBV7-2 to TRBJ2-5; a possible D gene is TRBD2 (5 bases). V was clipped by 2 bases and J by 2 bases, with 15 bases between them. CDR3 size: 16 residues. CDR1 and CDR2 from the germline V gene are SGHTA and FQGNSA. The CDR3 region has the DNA TGTGCCAGCAGCTTATTCGCAGGCACGGGACAAGAGACCCAGTACTTC. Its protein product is CASSLFAGTGQETQYF.

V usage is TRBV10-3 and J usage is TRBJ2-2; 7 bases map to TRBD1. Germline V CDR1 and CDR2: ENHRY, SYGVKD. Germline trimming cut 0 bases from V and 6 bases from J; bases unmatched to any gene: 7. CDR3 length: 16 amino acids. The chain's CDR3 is CAISESWTGTSGELFF. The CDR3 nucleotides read TGTGCCATCAGTGAGTCCTGGACAGGAACGTCCGGGGAGCTGTTTTTT.

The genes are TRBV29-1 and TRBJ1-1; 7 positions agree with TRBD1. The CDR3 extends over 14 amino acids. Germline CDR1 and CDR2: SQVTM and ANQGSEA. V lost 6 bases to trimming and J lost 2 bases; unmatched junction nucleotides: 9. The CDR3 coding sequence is TGCAGCGTACAGACCGGGACAGTCAACACTGAAGCTTTCTTT. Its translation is CSVQTGTVNTEAFF.

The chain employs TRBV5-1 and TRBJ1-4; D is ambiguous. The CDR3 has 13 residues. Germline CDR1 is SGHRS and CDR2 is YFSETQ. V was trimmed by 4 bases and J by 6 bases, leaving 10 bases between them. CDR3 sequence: CASSAVSDEKLFF. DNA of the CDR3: TGCGCCAGCAGCGCCGTTTCCGATGAAAAACTGTTTTTT.

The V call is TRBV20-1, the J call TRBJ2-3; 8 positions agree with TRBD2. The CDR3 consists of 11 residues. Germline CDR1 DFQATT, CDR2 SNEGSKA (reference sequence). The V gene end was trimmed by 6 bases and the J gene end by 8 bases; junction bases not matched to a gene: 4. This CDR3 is CSAGTSGTQYF. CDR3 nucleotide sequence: TGCAGTGCGGGGACTAGTGGTACGCAGTATTTT.

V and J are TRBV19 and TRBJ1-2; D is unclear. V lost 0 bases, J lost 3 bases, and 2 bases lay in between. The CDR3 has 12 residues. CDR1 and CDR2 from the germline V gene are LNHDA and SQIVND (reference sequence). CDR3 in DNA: TGTGCCAGTAGTATAGATGACTATGGCTACACCTTC. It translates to CASSIDDYGYTF.

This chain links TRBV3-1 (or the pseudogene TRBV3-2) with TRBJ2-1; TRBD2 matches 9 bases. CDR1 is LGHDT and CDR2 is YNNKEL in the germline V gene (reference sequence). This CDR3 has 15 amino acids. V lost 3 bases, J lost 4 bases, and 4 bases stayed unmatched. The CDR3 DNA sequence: TGTGCCAGCAGCCAGGGGGGACTAGCATACAATGAGCAGTTCTTC. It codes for CASSQGGLAYNEQFF.

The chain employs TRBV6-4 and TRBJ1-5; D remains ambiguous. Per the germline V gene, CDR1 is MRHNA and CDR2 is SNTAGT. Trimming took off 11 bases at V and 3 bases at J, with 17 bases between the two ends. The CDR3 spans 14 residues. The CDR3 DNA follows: TGTGCCCGAAACGGGCATGGTCCCAATCAGCCCCAGCATTTT. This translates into CARNGHGPNQPQHF.

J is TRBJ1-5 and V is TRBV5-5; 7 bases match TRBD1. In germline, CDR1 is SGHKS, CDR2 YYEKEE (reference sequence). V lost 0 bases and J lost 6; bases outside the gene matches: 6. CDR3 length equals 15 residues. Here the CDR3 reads CASSLGGPGGQPQHF. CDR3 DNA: TGTGCCAGCAGCTTGGGGGGGCCAGGGGGTCAGCCCCAGCATTTT.

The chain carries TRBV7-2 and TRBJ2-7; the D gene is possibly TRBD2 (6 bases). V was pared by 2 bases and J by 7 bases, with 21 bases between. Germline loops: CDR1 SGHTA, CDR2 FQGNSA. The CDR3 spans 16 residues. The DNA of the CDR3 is TGTGCCAGCAGCTTAATGCAACGTGGGACTTCGGCGGAGCAGTACTTC. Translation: CASSLMQRGTSAEQYF. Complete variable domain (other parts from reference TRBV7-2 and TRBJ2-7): GAGVSQSPSNKVTEKGKDVELRCDPISGHTALYWYRQSLGQGLEFLIYFQGNSAPDKSGLPSDRFSAERTGGSVSTLTIQRTQQEDSAVYLCASSLMQRGTSAEQYFGPGTRLTVT.

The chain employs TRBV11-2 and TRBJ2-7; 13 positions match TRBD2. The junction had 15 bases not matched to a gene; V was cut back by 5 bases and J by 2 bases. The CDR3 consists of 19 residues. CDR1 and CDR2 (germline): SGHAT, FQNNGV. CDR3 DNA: TGTGCCAGCAGCCACGCTGTATTGACTAGCGGGGGGACAGCCTACGAGCAGTACTTC. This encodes CASSHAVLTSGGTAYEQYF.

The CDR3 DNA reads TGTGCCAGCAGCCGATCGATGGATGAGCAGTTCTTC. Protein product: CASSRSMDEQFF. The V call is TRBV3-1 (or the pseudogene TRBV3-2), the J call TRBJ2-1; D ambiguous. The CDR3 spans 12 residues. CDR1 and CDR2 (germline): LGHDT, YNNKEL (reference sequence). Trimming pared 4 bases from V and 8 bases from J, leaving 9 bases between.

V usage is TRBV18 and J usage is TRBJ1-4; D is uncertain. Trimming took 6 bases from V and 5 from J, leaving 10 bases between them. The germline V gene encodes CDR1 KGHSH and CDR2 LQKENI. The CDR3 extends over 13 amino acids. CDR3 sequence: CASSPAGNEKLFF. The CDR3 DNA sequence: TGTGCCAGCTCGCCTGCGGGGAATGAAAAACTGTTTTTT.

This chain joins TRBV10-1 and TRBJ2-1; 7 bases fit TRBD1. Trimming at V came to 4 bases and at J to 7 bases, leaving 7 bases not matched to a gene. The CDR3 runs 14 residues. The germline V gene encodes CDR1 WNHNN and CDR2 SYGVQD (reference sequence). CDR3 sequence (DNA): TGCGCCAGCAGTGGGGGGACAGAGACGAATGAGCAGTTCTTC. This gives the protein CASSGGTETNEQFF.

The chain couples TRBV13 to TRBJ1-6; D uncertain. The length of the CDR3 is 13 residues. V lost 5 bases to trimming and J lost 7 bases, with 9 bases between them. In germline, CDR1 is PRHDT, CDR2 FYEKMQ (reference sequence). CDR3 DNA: TGTGCCAGCAGCCCAATTGGGAATTCACCCCTCCACTTT. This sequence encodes CASSPIGNSPLHF. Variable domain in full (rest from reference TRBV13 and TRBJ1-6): AAGVIQSPRHLIKEKRETATLKCYPIPRHDTVYWYQQGPGQDPQFLISFYEKMQSDKGSIPDRFSAQQFSDYHSELNMSSLELGDSALYFCASSPIGNSPLHFGNGTRLTVT.

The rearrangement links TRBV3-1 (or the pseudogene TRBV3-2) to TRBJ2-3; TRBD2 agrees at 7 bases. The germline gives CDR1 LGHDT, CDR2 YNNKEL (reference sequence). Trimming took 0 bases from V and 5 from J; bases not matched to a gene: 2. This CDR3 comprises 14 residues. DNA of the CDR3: TGTGCCAGCAGCCAAGATGGGGGGGTAGATACGCAGTATTTT. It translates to CASSQDGGVDTQYF.

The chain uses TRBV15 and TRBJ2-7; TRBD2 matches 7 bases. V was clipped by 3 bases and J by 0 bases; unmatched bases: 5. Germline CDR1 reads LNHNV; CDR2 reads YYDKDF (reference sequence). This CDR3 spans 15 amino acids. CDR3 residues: CATSRGGGASYEQYF. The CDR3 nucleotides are TGTGCCACCAGCAGGGGGGGAGGGGCCTCCTACGAGCAGTACTTC.

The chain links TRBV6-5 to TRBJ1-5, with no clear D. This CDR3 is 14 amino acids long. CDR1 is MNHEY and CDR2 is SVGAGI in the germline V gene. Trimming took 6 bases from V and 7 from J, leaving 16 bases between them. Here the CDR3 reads CASSPQTLGQPQHF. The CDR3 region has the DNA TGTGCCAGCAGCCCGCAAACGCTGGGGCAGCCCCAGCATTTT.

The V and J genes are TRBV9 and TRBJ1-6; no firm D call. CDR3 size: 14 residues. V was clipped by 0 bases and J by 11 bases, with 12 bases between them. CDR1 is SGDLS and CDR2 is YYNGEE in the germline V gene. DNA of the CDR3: TGTGCCAGCAGCGTAGCAGGTGTAGAAACACCCCTCCACTTT. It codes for CASSVAGVETPLHF.

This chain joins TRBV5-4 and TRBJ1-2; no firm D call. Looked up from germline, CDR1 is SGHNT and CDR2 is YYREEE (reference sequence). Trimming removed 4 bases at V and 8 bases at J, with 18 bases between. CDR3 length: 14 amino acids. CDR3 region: CASSLPGRVRGYTF. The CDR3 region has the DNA TGTGCCAGCAGCCTTCCGGGGAGGGTTCGAGGCTACACCTTC.

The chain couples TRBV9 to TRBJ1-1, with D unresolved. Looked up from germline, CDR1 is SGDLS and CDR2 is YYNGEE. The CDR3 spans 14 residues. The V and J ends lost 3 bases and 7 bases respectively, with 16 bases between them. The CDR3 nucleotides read TGTGCCAGCAGCGCCGATACCGGTGAAGTTGAAGCTTTCTTT. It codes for CASSADTGEVEAFF.

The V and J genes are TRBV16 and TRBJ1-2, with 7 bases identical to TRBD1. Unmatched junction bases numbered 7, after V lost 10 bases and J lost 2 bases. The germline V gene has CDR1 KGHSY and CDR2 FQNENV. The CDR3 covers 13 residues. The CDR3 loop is CATISRGNYGYTF. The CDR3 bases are TGTGCCACCATCAGCAGGGGGAACTATGGCTACACCTTC.